Below, 23 T cell receptor beta chains from the same sample are listed, as sequenced in a study of blood T cells in healthy people across ages. A sample-barcoded 5' primer and a J-beta primer mix were used in a second PCR of roughly 6 to 11 cycles. TCRdb used MiXCR to reprocess the 5' RACE reads, holding one entry per CDR3 protein. In the table there are hundreds of thousands of distinct CDR3 sequences, roughly two fifths of which are singletons. The sample consisted of blood. These receptors came from a man older than 75 in good health.

V gene TRBV14 combines with J gene TRBJ2-1; TRBD1 or TRBD2 may be the D gene (5 bases each). There are 15 residues in the CDR3. The V end was cut by 0 bases, the J end by 8 bases, with 14 bases between. Per the germline V gene, CDR1 is SGHDN and CDR2 is FVKESK. The CDR3 protein is CASSQDTWGSDEQFF. Written as DNA, the CDR3 is TGTGCCAGCAGCCAAGATACGTGGGGGAGCGATGAGCAGTTCTTC.

This clonotype showed up just a few times. The V and J genes are TRBV29-1 and TRBJ2-3, with 11 bases that match TRBD1. Trimming removed 5 bases from V and 3 bases from J; junction bases left unmatched: 13. CDR3 length: 17 amino acids. Per germline, CDR1 SQVTM and CDR2 ANQGSEA. In DNA, the CDR3 is TGCAGCGTTTACGGACAGGGGGCTGTTAGCGGTACAGATACGCAGTATTTT. Translation: CSVYGQGAVSGTDTQYF.

V and J are TRBV27 and TRBJ2-3; D perhaps matches TRBD1 (5 bases). Germline loops: CDR1 MNHEY, CDR2 SMNVEV (reference sequence). V lost 6 bases and J lost 4, with 17 bases in between. This CDR3 is built from 15 residues. The CDR3 region is CASSPPRVGSDTQYF. DNA for the CDR3: TGTGCCAGCAGCCCCCCCAGGGTAGGATCAGATACGCAGTATTTT.

A remark on this clonotype: Germline and junction disagree at one end, which may indicate a read error. The V and J genes are TRBV4-2 and TRBJ2-7; TRBD2 matches 11 bases. CDR3 length equals 16 residues. The germline V gene encodes CDR1 LGHNA and CDR2 YNFKEQ. CDR3 region: CASSQPLAGAFYKQYF. CDR3 nucleotides: TGTGCCAGCAGCCAACCACTAGCGGGAGCCTTCTACAAGCAGTACTTC.

The V and J genes are TRBV7-9 and TRBJ2-5, with 7 bases matching TRBD2. Germline CDR1 and CDR2: SEHNR and FQNEAQ (reference sequence). Trimming removed 2 bases from V and 2 bases from J; junction bases left unmatched: 11. This CDR3 contains 17 residues. CDR3 region: CASSLKPVAGRQETQYF. The DNA for the CDR3 is TGTGCCAGCAGCTTAAAGCCGGTAGCGGGTAGACAAGAGACCCAGTACTTC. The full variable domain, its missing parts supplied by reference TRBV7-9 and TRBJ2-5, is DTGVSQNPRHKITKRGQNVTFRCDPISEHNRLYWYRQTLGQGPEFLTYFQNEAQLEKSRLLSDRFSAERPKGSFSTLEIQRTEQGDSAMYLCASSLKPVAGRQETQYFGPGTRLLVL.

V is TRBV9 and J is TRBJ2-2; D is perhaps TRBD2 (5 bases). There are 16 residues in the CDR3. Germline V gene sequence: CDR1 SGDLS, CDR2 YYNGEE. V dropped 4 bases and J dropped 0 bases, with 13 bases sitting between them. In DNA, the CDR3 is TGTGCCAGCAGCCCCCCAGGACTCGCGAACACCGGGGAGCTGTTTTTT. Its translation is CASSPPGLANTGELFF.

This clonotype has just one count. The J gene is TRBJ2-3, the V gene TRBV6-5; TRBD1 agrees at 7 bases. V lost 6 bases to trimming and J lost 8 bases; unmatched junction nucleotides: 11. The length of the CDR3 is 14 residues. CDR1 and CDR2 (germline): MNHEY, SVGAGI. CDR3: CASRPDRAVGTQYF. The CDR3 DNA sequence: TGTGCCAGCAGACCCGACAGGGCAGTGGGTACGCAGTATTTT.

The chain couples TRBV29-1 to TRBJ2-6; D unresolved. This CDR3 comprises 14 residues. Germline assignment: CDR1 SQVTM and CDR2 ANQGSEA. Trimming stripped 7 bases from V and 2 bases from J, with 12 bases between. CDR3 sequence (DNA): TGCAGCGCCATTCAGATCGCTGGGGCCAACGTCCTGACTTTC. Translation: CSAIQIAGANVLTF.

J is TRBJ2-1 and V is TRBV28; 8 bases are shared with TRBD1. This CDR3 contains 14 residues. The J segment lost 7 bases and the V segment lost 3 bases, leaving 5 bases of the junction unmatched. CDR1 is MDHEN, CDR2 SYDVKM, per germline. CDR3 nucleotides: TGTGCCAGCAGTTTCACAGGGGGGCGAAATGAGCAGTTCTTC. As protein: CASSFTGGRNEQFF.

The chain couples TRBV11-3 to TRBJ2-3; 7 bases match TRBD2. Trimming took 2 bases from V and 6 from J; bases not matched to a gene: 8. Germline V lookup: CDR1 SGHNT, CDR2 YENEEA. This CDR3 comprises 15 residues. CDR3 loop: CASSLSSGQWDTQYF. DNA of the CDR3: TGTGCCAGCAGCTTAAGTAGCGGGCAATGGGATACGCAGTATTTT.

The table lists this clonotype with a count of one. A much more abundant neighbour one base away suggests this may be a read error. The chain uses TRBV6-5 and TRBJ2-3; D is possibly TRBD1 (6 bases). Germline V lookup: CDR1 MNHEY, CDR2 SVGAGI. The CDR3 runs 15 residues. With 6 bases removed from V and 2 bases from J, the gap between germline ends came to 15 bases. CDR3 protein: CASRVPTGITDTQYF. Written as DNA, the CDR3 is TGTGCCAGCAGGGTACCCACAGGGATCACAGATACGCAGTATTTT.

This chain uses TRBV10-3 with TRBJ2-3, with a possible D match to TRBD2 (6 bases). The CDR3 runs 12 residues. Per the germline V gene, CDR1 is ENHRY and CDR2 is SYGVKD. The V gene lost 6 bases and the J gene lost 11 bases, with 15 bases spanning the gap. As DNA, the CDR3 is TGTGCCATCAGGGGAGCGCCGGGGGAGCAGTATTTT. Its translation is CAIRGAPGEQYF.

This clonotype has a handful of counts. The J gene is TRBJ2-1, the V gene TRBV7-9; 7 bases fit TRBD1. The CDR3 runs to 15 residues. V lost 5 bases and J lost 6; bases outside the gene matches: 10. Germline values: CDR1 SEHNR, CDR2 FQNEAQ (reference sequence). The CDR3 DNA is TGTGCCAGCAGCCCCCGGGACAGCGATCTCAATGAGCAGTTCTTC. Translated, it gives CASSPRDSDLNEQFF.

The chain joins TRBV6-2 or TRBV6-3 to TRBJ2-7; D possibly corresponds to TRBD2 (5 bases). The CDR3 length is 13 residues. The V and J ends lost 5 bases and 6 bases respectively, with 14 bases between them. CDR1 and CDR2 from the germline V gene are MNHEY and SVGEGT. This CDR3 is CASSLTSIGEQYF. The CDR3 bases are TGTGCCAGCAGTCTTACTAGTATCGGCGAGCAGTACTTC.

The CDR3: CASGLAPGSGQTNEQFF. CDR3 DNA: TGTGCTAGTGGTTTGGCCCCCGGGAGCGGGCAAACCAATGAGCAGTTCTTC. This chain uses TRBV12-5 with TRBJ2-1; a possible D gene is TRBD2 (6 bases). Deletions cut 1 base from V and 6 bases from J, with 19 bases between. The CDR3 runs 17 residues. From germline, CDR1 is LGHNT and CDR2 FRNRAP.

V and J are TRBV6-1 and TRBJ2-7; no firm D call. CDR1 and CDR2 from the germline V gene are MNHNS and SASEGT. CDR3 length equals 11 residues. V was clipped by 8 bases and J by 2 bases, with 7 bases between them. The CDR3 is CASYSPYEQYF. The CDR3 DNA sequence: TGTGCCAGCTACAGTCCCTACGAGCAGTACTTC.

The genes are TRBV4-1 and TRBJ2-5; 9 positions match TRBD2. The J call may not be correct, given that the DNA end is closer to TRBJ2-7. The CDR3 totals 16 residues. Looked up from germline, CDR1 is MGHRA and CDR2 is YSYEKL. Here the CDR3 DNA reads TGCGCCAGCAGCCAAGTTAAGTCTAGCGGGACCACCGAGCAGTACTTC. It yields the protein CASSQVKSSGTTEQYF.

This chain joins TRBV6-4 and TRBJ2-3; 8 bases line up with TRBD1. Germline V gives CDR1 MRHNA, CDR2 SNTAGT. The CDR3 extends over 15 amino acids. The V gene end was trimmed by 5 bases and the J gene end by 3 bases; junction bases not matched to a gene: 7. This chain's CDR3 is CASSQGQGATDTQYF. CDR3 DNA sequence: TGTGCCAGCAGTCAAGGGCAGGGGGCAACAGATACGCAGTATTTT.

This clonotype showed up just a few times. The J gene is TRBJ2-4, the V gene TRBV9; D is perhaps TRBD2 (7 bases). There are 19 residues in the CDR3. CDR1 is SGDLS and CDR2 is YYNGEE in the germline V gene. Trimming removed 7 bases from V and 0 bases from J, with 26 bases in between. Written as DNA, the CDR3 is TGTGCCAGCCAGGGAGGTATAGGGGGGGGGATTCTAGCCAAAAACATTCAGTACTTC. This translates into CASQGGIGGGILAKNIQYF. Variable domain in full (rest from reference TRBV9 and TRBJ2-4): DSGVTQTPKHLITATGQRVTLRCSPRSGDLSVYWYQQSLDQGLQFLIQYYNGEERAKGNILERFSAQQFPDLHSELNLSSLELGDSALYFCASQGGIGGGILAKNIQYFGAGTRLSVL.

The chain joins TRBV12-3 or TRBV12-4 to TRBJ2-7, with TRBD1 matching over 7 bases. The CDR3 has 15 residues. With V trimmed by 6 bases and J by 2 bases, 10 bases remained unmatched. This chain's CDR3 is CASREAGTAPYEQYF. The CDR3 coding sequence is TGTGCCAGCAGAGAGGCCGGGACAGCACCCTACGAGCAGTACTTC.

This clonotype was detected only a few times. The chain combines TRBV12-1 with TRBJ1-6; the D call of TRBD1 is as the table states it, not checked on the DNA. TRBV12-1 is an annotated pseudogene. There are 17 residues in the CDR3. CDR3 in DNA: TGTGCCAGCAGCTTTGGCAGGACAGGGAAAAGAAATTCACCCCTCCACTTT. Amino acid sequence: CASSFGRTGKRNSPLHF.

The V and J genes are TRBV27 and TRBJ2-3, with TRBD2 matching 13 bases. CDR1 and CDR2 from the germline V gene are MNHEY and SMNVEV (reference sequence). The CDR3 spans 17 residues. J was trimmed by 2 bases and V by 0 bases; bases with no gene match: 2. CDR3 coding DNA: TGTGCCAGCAGTTTATCGGGACTAGCGGGAATCACAGATACGCAGTATTTT. Translated, it gives CASSLSGLAGITDTQYF.

This clonotype showed up many times. The chain couples TRBV7-2 to TRBJ2-1; either TRBD1 or TRBD2 may fit D (6 bases each). This CDR3 region has 13 residues. Germline assignment: CDR1 SGHTA and CDR2 FQGNSA. The ends were cut back, 8 bases at V and 4 bases at J, with 12 bases in the middle. The CDR3 DNA reads TGTGCCAGCGGAAGGAGGGGGTACAATGAGCAGTTCTTC. It is translated as CASGRRGYNEQFF.